The 15 T cell receptor beta chains below come from one sample, sequenced in a study of blood T cell repertoires in COVID-19. The method was immunoSEQ multiplex PCR; TCRdb's version includes in-frame clones alone and lacks a portion of them. The sample lists under 200,000 clones, about 90% occurring once. Sequencing was done on a sample of PBMCs or T cells enriched from blood (not recorded which). These receptors were taken from a woman aged 45-65 years who had recovered from COVID-19.

This rearrangement joins TRBV2 to TRBJ2-5, with D possibly being TRBD1 (6 bases). CDR1 is SNHLY and CDR2 is FYNNEI in the germline V gene. Between the trimmed V and J ends, which lost 3 bases and 5 bases, there was a span of 13 bases. The CDR3 extends over 14 amino acids. The CDR3: CASSDVGARETQYF. CDR3 nucleotide sequence: TGTGCCAGCAGTGACGTGGGGGCCCGGGAGACCCAGTACTTC.

The genes are TRBV2 and TRBJ2-2; TRBD1 aligns across 9 bases. The CDR3 is 14 amino acids. J gave up 1 base and V 8 bases, and 2 bases lay outside the gene matches. CDR1 and CDR2 (germline): SNHLY, FYNNEI. CDR3 sequence reads: CASRGQGNTGELFF. CDR3 nucleotides: TGTGCCAGCCGGGGACAGGGGAACACCGGGGAGCTGTTTTTT.

The gene calls are TRBV11-3 and TRBJ2-1; TRBD2 aligns across 11 bases. The CDR3 consists of 17 residues. Germline CDR1 SGHNT, CDR2 YENEEA. V gave up 5 bases and J gave up 9 bases; unmatched junction bases: 15. This CDR3 reads CASSRGALAGDRGEQFF. The CDR3 DNA sequence: TGTGCCAGCAGCCGAGGGGCACTAGCGGGAGATAGGGGTGAGCAGTTCTTC.

The V gene is TRBV13, the J gene TRBJ2-7; 11 bases line up with TRBD1. CDR3 size: 18 residues. After removal of 0 bases from V and 4 bases from J, the junction contained 11 bases not matched to a gene. Germline values: CDR1 PRHDT, CDR2 FYEKMQ (reference sequence). Written as DNA, the CDR3 is TGTGCCAGCAGCTTAGGGCGGGACAGGGGGAGGGCTTCGTACGAGCAGTACTTC. It codes for CASSLGRDRGRASYEQYF. Filled out from reference TRBV13 and TRBJ2-7, the complete variable domain reads AAGVIQSPRHLIKEKRETATLKCYPIPRHDTVYWYQQGPGQDPQFLISFYEKMQSDKGSIPDRFSAQQFSDYHSELNMSSLELGDSALYFCASSLGRDRGRASYEQYFGPGTRLTVT.

J is TRBJ1-3 and V is TRBV30; D is uncertain. The CDR3 runs to 17 residues. Trimming shortened V by 1 base and J by 1 base, and 17 bases separated the two germline ends. Germline CDR1 GTSNPN, CDR2 SVGIG (reference sequence). CDR3 residues: CAWSGLIRELSGNTIYF. Here the CDR3 DNA reads TGTGCCTGGAGTGGACTAATCCGGGAGCTTTCTGGAAACACCATATATTTT.

This clone was detected once. The chain has TRBV2 and TRBJ2-1; unclear D gene. Trimming shortened V by 4 bases and J by 4 bases, and 5 bases separated the two germline ends. Germline loops: CDR1 SNHLY, CDR2 FYNNEI. This CDR3 is 12 amino acids long. The CDR3 is CASSVGYNEQFF. CDR3 in DNA: TGTGCCAGCAGTGTCGGGTACAATGAGCAGTTCTTC.

This clone has more than one count but fewer than ten. This rearrangement joins TRBV13 to TRBJ2-1; D gene uncertain. Looked up from germline, CDR1 is PRHDT and CDR2 is FYEKMQ (reference sequence). Trimming took off 1 base at V and 5 bases at J, with 15 bases between the two ends. CDR3 length: 16 amino acids. CDR3 sequence (DNA): TGTGCCAGCAGCTTAGTCTCACTGAGAGGCGACAATGAGCAGTTCTTC. This encodes CASSLVSLRGDNEQFF.

The rearrangement joins TRBV19 to TRBJ2-3; the match to TRBD2 covers 11 bases. CDR3 length: 13 residues. The germline gives CDR1 LNHDA, CDR2 SQIVND (reference sequence). J lost 8 bases, V lost 5 bases, and 3 bases had no gene match. The CDR3 protein is CASSATSGATQYF. CDR3 DNA sequence: TGTGCCAGTAGTGCGACTAGCGGGGCTACGCAGTATTTT.

The genes are TRBV7-2 and TRBJ2-2; D is perhaps TRBD2 (6 bases). The V end lost 0 bases, the J end lost 5 bases, and 7 bases lay between the germline ends. The CDR3 is 14 amino acids. CDR1 and CDR2 (germline): SGHTA, FQGNSA. This CDR3 is CASSLARGTGELFF. As DNA, the CDR3 is TGTGCCAGCAGCTTAGCTCGGGGGACCGGGGAGCTGTTTTTT. Variable domain in full (rest from reference TRBV7-2 and TRBJ2-2): GAGVSQSPSNKVTEKGKDVELRCDPISGHTALYWYRQSLGQGLEFLIYFQGNSAPDKSGLPSDRFSAERTGGSVSTLTIQRTQQEDSAVYLCASSLARGTGELFFGEGSRLTVL.

V and J are TRBV28 and TRBJ1-2; 12 bases are shared with TRBD1. Germline V gene data show CDR1 as MDHEN and CDR2 as SYDVKM. The CDR3 spans 15 residues. V was pared by 5 bases and J by 5 bases, with 6 bases of the junction left unmatched. The CDR3 region is CASSTGTGGGYGYTF. The CDR3 DNA sequence: TGTGCCAGCAGTACTGGGACAGGGGGCGGGTATGGCTACACCTTC.

Only one count was recorded for this clone. The genes are TRBV25-1 and TRBJ2-3, with 7 bases identical to TRBD1. V lost 3 bases, J lost 9 bases, and 3 bases stayed unmatched. The CDR3 length is 12 residues. The germline CDR1 and CDR2 sequences are MGHDK and SYGVNS. CDR3 bases: TGTGCCAGCAGTGACCCGGGACAGACGCAGTATTTT. It codes for CASSDPGQTQYF.

The V and J genes are TRBV6-2 or TRBV6-3 and TRBJ1-5, with TRBD1 matching over 9 bases. The junction had 6 bases not matched to a gene; V was cut back by 2 bases and J by 7 bases. Germline V lookup: CDR1 MNHEY, CDR2 SVGEGT. The CDR3 is 15 residues long. The CDR3 nucleotides read TGTGCCAGCAGTTACCTACAGGGGGCGGGACAGCCCCAGCATTTT. It encodes CASSYLQGAGQPQHF.

The chain recombines TRBV2 with TRBJ1-6; 9 positions match TRBD1. Germline CDR1 is SNHLY and CDR2 is FYNNEI. This CDR3 comprises 13 residues. Trimming at V came to 6 bases and at J to 8 bases, leaving 2 bases not matched to a gene. The CDR3 coding sequence is TGTGCCAGCAGGGGACAGGGAGATTCACCCCTCCACTTT. Translation gives CASRGQGDSPLHF.

This clone turned up a few times. The chain has TRBV7-4 and TRBJ2-1, with TRBD2 matching over 8 bases. Germline V lookup: CDR1 SGHVT, CDR2 SQSDAQ. The junction had 10 bases not matched to a gene; V was cut back by 6 bases and J by 15 bases. The CDR3 is 12 amino acids. CDR3 sequence: CASSNWREARFF. The CDR3, as DNA: TGTGCCAGCAGTAACTGGCGGGAGGCCCGGTTCTTC.

The chain is built from TRBV10-2 and TRBJ2-2, with 9 bases matching TRBD2. Per germline, CDR1 WSHSY and CDR2 SAAADI. The CDR3 sequence is 16 residues long. V gave up 11 bases and J gave up 1 base; unmatched junction bases: 11. The CDR3 DNA is TGCGCCGCAAGTGGGCGGGAGGGCCGGAACACCGGGGAGCTGTTTTTT. Protein product: CAASGREGRNTGELFF.